The present T cell receptor (beta chain) was sequenced within a study of cytomegalovirus exposure and HLA in healthy donors. Researchers ran the PCR with 60 Vbeta and 13 Jbeta primers. The repertoire was sequenced with immunoSEQ multiplex PCR; TCRdb's copy has only in-frame clones and lacks some. The sample has around 120,000 clones; 70% to 75% are singletons. The CDR3 length is 13 residues. The germline CDR1 and CDR2 sequences are SGHDT and YYEEEE. V lost 4 bases and J lost 4; bases outside the gene matches: 3. The sequenced sample consisted of PBMCs. The TCR originated in a woman in her thirties or forties in good health and CMV-seronegative. This rearrangement joins TRBV5-6 to TRBJ1-1, with 8 bases lining up with TRBD1. Here the CDR3 reads CASSGTGGTEAFF. In DNA, the CDR3 is TGTGCCAGCAGCGGAACAGGGGGCACTGAAGCTTTCTTT.